This T cell receptor (beta chain) was identified during a study of shared clonotypes between healthy human individuals. On this clone: Its specificity is not known.

Study results and caveats: Clonotype sharing among donors was expected to depend on sequencing depth.

Both subsets, CD45RA+ naive and CD45RA-negative memory, were split from the CD4+ cells. Germline lookup yields CDR1 SGHTA and CDR2 FQGTGA. The J segment lost 6 bases and the V segment lost 4 bases, leaving 9 bases of the junction unmatched. This CDR3 region has 15 residues. Original handling: ImmunoSEQ junction-only sequences lacked quality scores, so their filtering differed. Measured with immunoSEQ multiplex PCR; TCRdb has only the in-frame clones, and not every one. The D gene and trimming were derived from the DNA, and the V and J assignments and clone size from that table. The sample holds about 2.3 million clones, approximately 95% seen once.

Sequencing used naive CD4+ T cells from PBMCs. Sample subset: CD45RA+ positively selected. The clonotype originates from a man between 18 and 35 years old in good health. Some clones in this sample may be carry-over from other donors' samples. The chain employs TRBV7-3 and TRBJ2-3; 8 bases line up with TRBD2. In nucleotides, the CDR3 is TGTGCCAGCAGCTCGGGGCCCGGGAGGGCCGATACGCAGTATTTT. Its translation is CASSSGPGRADTQYF.